The 22 T cell receptor beta chains in this list originate from one sample, sequenced in a study of T cells in Graves' hyperthyroidism and ophthalmopathy. The investigators amplified TCR beta CDR3 regions from RNA transcripts. A set of HTBI primers served as the primers for a first-round RT-PCR of the TCR CDR3. TCRdb re-called the multiplex PCR reads through MiXCR, storing one row per CDR3 protein. The table has some 460,000 distinct CDR3 sequences, more than 15% seen once; the top ten hold roughly an eighth. The sequenced material came from blood. These receptors were obtained from a woman between 18 and 29 years old with Graves' hyperthyroidism.

The chain joins TRBV6-1 to TRBJ2-2, with 9 nucleotides matching TRBD2. Per germline, CDR1 MNHNS and CDR2 SASEGT. The CDR3 is made up of 19 amino acids. Trimming took 2 bases from V and 0 from J; bases not matched to a gene: 10. The CDR3 DNA reads as TGTGCCAGCAGTGAACGCCCTGGGGGCGGGAGGGCGAACACCGGGGAGCTGTTTTTT. This translates into CASSERPGGGRANTGELFF.

Notes on this clonotype: A much larger clonotype is one base distant, so this may be a read error. The rearrangement joins TRBV27 to TRBJ1-5; no clear D. Trimming pared 5 bases from V and 5 bases from J, leaving 22 bases between. Germline values: CDR1 MNHEY, CDR2 SMNVEV (reference sequence). This CDR3 has 17 amino acids. CDR3 protein: CASSAYPPRLDHQPQHF. The CDR3 DNA is TGTGCCAGCAGTGCATATCCGCCCCGACTCGACCATCAGCCCCAGCATTTT.

This clonotype has at least ten counts. The V call is TRBV11-2, the J call TRBJ1-6; D gene uncertain. The length of the CDR3 is 14 residues. CDR1 and CDR2 (germline): SGHAT, FQNNGV. V gave up 1 base and J gave up 5 bases, with 6 bases separating them. The CDR3 DNA reads as TGTGCCAGCAGCTTAGGGGCAGATAATTCACCCCTCCACTTT. It specifies CASSLGADNSPLHF.

This clonotype was found many times. The chain uses TRBV19 and TRBJ1-5, with TRBD1 matching over 7 bases. V lost 7 bases, J lost 5 bases, and 8 bases stayed unmatched. CDR3 length: 14 amino acids. CDR1 is LNHDA and CDR2 is SQIVND in the germline V gene (reference sequence). CDR3 coding DNA: TGTGCCAGTACCTCCCAGGGGGGTCATCAGCCCCAGCATTTT. Encoded protein: CASTSQGGHQPQHF.

The rearrangement joins TRBV10-3 to TRBJ2-7; D is perhaps TRBD2 (5 bases). From germline, CDR1 is ENHRY and CDR2 SYGVKD. The V end was cut by 5 bases, the J end by 3 bases, with 11 bases between. CDR3 length: 13 residues. The CDR3 sequence is CAISRPGNYEQYF. CDR3 coding DNA: TGTGCCATCAGTAGACCGGGGAACTACGAGCAGTACTTC.

This clonotype was recorded many times. V usage is TRBV3-1 and J usage is TRBJ1-6, with D possibly being TRBD1 (5 bases). The CDR3 is 15 residues long. Trimming removed 1 base at V and 6 bases at J, with 10 bases between. The V gene's germline CDR1 is LGHDT and CDR2 YNNKEL (reference sequence). This CDR3 reads CASSQVGVFNSPLHF. The CDR3 bases are TGTGCCAGCAGCCAAGTAGGGGTTTTTAATTCACCCCTCCACTTT.

This clonotype has ten or more counts. This chain uses TRBV15 with TRBJ1-2; the D gene is possibly TRBD1 (5 bases). V lost 1 base and J lost 7, with 13 bases in between. In germline, CDR1 is LNHNV, CDR2 YYDKDF (reference sequence). There are 14 residues in the CDR3. The CDR3 reads CATSRVGVGAGYTF. The CDR3 nucleotides are TGTGCCACCAGCAGAGTAGGCGTTGGGGCTGGCTACACCTTC.

This clonotype came up many times. The chain combines TRBV7-9 with TRBJ2-7; 7 bases line up with TRBD1. CDR1 and CDR2 (germline): SEHNR, FQNEAQ (reference sequence). The ends lost 5 bases at V and 4 bases at J; junction bases unmatched: 11. The CDR3 is made up of 15 amino acids. The CDR3 DNA reads TGTGCCAGCAGCACAGAGGACAGGAGGCCTTACGAGCAGTACTTC. Protein product: CASSTEDRRPYEQYF.

On this clonotype itself: This may be a read error: a much more frequent sequence differs by one nucleotide. The rearrangement uses TRBV7-2 and TRBJ2-3, with unresolved D. The CDR3 has 14 residues. Germline V lookup: CDR1 SGHTA, CDR2 FQGNSA. The CDR3 loop is CASGLGGFTDTQYF. The DNA of the CDR3 is TGTGCCAGCGGCTTAGGTGGATTCACAGATACGCAGTATTTT.

This clonotype was counted many times. V usage is TRBV7-9 and J usage is TRBJ1-2; 9 bases agree with TRBD1. The V gene's germline CDR1 is SEHNR and CDR2 FQNEAQ (reference sequence). This CDR3 spans 14 amino acids. The V segment lost 5 bases and the J segment 12 bases; nucleotides outside the gene matches: 13. CDR3: CASSGGQGGRGHTF. CDR3 nucleotide sequence: TGTGCCAGCAGCGGGGGACAGGGTGGCCGGGGGCACACCTTC.

In this sample, this clonotype turned up many times. The rearrangement links TRBV2 to TRBJ2-1; tentative D call: TRBD2 (6 bases). This CDR3 has 15 amino acids. Trimming removed 7 bases at V and 6 bases at J, with 19 bases between. Germline V gene lookup returns CDR1 SNHLY and CDR2 FYNNEI. CDR3 protein: CASTHRATSTNEQFF. In nucleotides, the CDR3 is TGTGCCAGCACCCATAGGGCCACTAGCACCAATGAGCAGTTCTTC.

The rearrangement joins TRBV5-1 to TRBJ2-7; tentatively, D is TRBD1 (6 bases). V lost 2 bases, J lost 2 bases, and 11 bases lay in between. The CDR3 loop spans 14 amino acids. Per the germline V gene, CDR1 is SGHRS and CDR2 is YFSETQ. In DNA, the CDR3 is TGCGCCAGCAGCTTTTCGGACAGTACCTACGAGCAGTACTTC. It codes for CASSFSDSTYEQYF. The full variable domain, with the rest looked up from reference TRBV5-1 and TRBJ2-7, is KAGVTQTPRYLIKTRGQQVTLSCSPISGHRSVSWYQQTPGQGLQFLFEYFSETQRNKGNFPGRFSGRQFSNSRSEMNVSTLELGDSALYLCASSFSDSTYEQYFGPGTRLTVT.

This clonotype has ten or more counts. The chain employs TRBV5-5 and TRBJ1-2; possible D gene TRBD1, 5 bases. Trimming shortened V by 0 bases and J by 4 bases, and 13 bases separated the two germline ends. The length of the CDR3 is 15 residues. The germline gives CDR1 SGHKS, CDR2 YYEKEE (reference sequence). The chain's CDR3 is CASSLALGVGYGYTF. For the CDR3, the DNA is TGTGCCAGCAGCTTGGCCTTGGGGGTCGGCTATGGCTACACCTTC.

The gene calls are TRBV19 and TRBJ1-1; 10 bases agree with TRBD1. Germline lookup yields CDR1 LNHDA and CDR2 SQIVND (reference sequence). The CDR3 has 18 amino acids. Trimming cost V 5 bases and J 0 bases; bases outside gene matches: 12. The CDR3 DNA sequence: TGTGCCAGTAGTTTGGACAGGGGGAAATTTGGAATGAACACTGAAGCTTTCTTT. Translation: CASSLDRGKFGMNTEAFF.

This clonotype appeared many times. This chain joins TRBV7-8 and TRBJ2-5; possibly TRBD1 for D (7 bases). Trimming pared 7 bases from V and 0 bases from J, leaving 18 bases between. The CDR3 is made up of 16 amino acids. The V gene's germline CDR1 is SGHVS and CDR2 FQNEAQ. This chain's CDR3 is CASKGGGRGNQETQYF. The CDR3 DNA reads TGTGCCAGCAAAGGAGGGGGCCGGGGGAACCAAGAGACCCAGTACTTC.

The table lists this clonotype with many counts. The chain couples TRBV11-3 to TRBJ2-1; possibly TRBD2 for D (6 bases). The V gene's germline CDR1 is SGHNT and CDR2 YENEEA. The CDR3 loop spans 15 amino acids. The V and J ends lost 0 bases and 6 bases respectively, with 12 bases between them. CDR3 bases: TGTGCCAGCAGCTTAGATCCCGCGGGAACCAATGAGCAGTTCTTC. Protein product: CASSLDPAGTNEQFF.

This clonotype came up many times. This chain joins TRBV28 and TRBJ2-5; 10 positions agree with TRBD1. The CDR3 length is 16 residues. Looked up from germline, CDR1 is MDHEN and CDR2 is SYDVKM. With 8 bases clipped from V and 2 bases from J, the junction kept 11 bases outside the gene matches. This CDR3 is CASLLDRGRVQETQYF. The CDR3 DNA follows: TGTGCCAGCCTCCTAGACAGGGGGCGAGTACAAGAGACCCAGTACTTC.

This clonotype has a count of ten or more. This sequence joins TRBV7-8 and TRBJ2-7; D ambiguous. The CDR3 totals 14 residues. V was clipped by 2 bases and J by 0 bases, with 8 bases between them. The germline gives CDR1 SGHVS, CDR2 FQNEAQ. The CDR3 nucleotides are TGTGCCAGCAGCTTACTTCGGTCCTCCTACGAGCAGTACTTC. As protein: CASSLLRSSYEQYF.

This clonotype was counted at least ten times. V is TRBV7-8 and J is TRBJ2-2; D may match TRBD1 or TRBD2 (6 bases each). V lost 5 bases and J lost 2, with 12 bases in between. CDR3 length: 15 residues. Germline lookup yields CDR1 SGHVS and CDR2 FQNEAQ. The CDR3 region has the DNA TGTGCCAGCAGCCCCCGGGGGCGAAACACCGGGGAGCTGTTTTTT. Translating gives CASSPRGRNTGELFF.

This rearrangement joins TRBV6-2 or TRBV6-3 to TRBJ2-7; 10 bases fit TRBD2. With V trimmed by 6 bases and J by 2 bases, 7 bases remained unmatched. This CDR3 comprises 15 residues. Germline lookup yields CDR1 MNHEY and CDR2 SVGEGT. CDR3 bases: TGTGCCAGCAGGCGCAGCGGGGGGGCCCCCTACGAGCAGTACTTC. Its protein product is CASRRSGGAPYEQYF.

V usage is TRBV2 and J usage is TRBJ2-5, with TRBD2 matching over 8 bases. Per germline, CDR1 SNHLY and CDR2 FYNNEI. The CDR3 totals 13 residues. Trimming cost V 7 bases and J 9 bases; bases outside gene matches: 10. CDR3 region: CASTEAGVGSQYF. The CDR3 DNA sequence: TGTGCCAGCACCGAAGCGGGAGTAGGGTCCCAGTACTTC.

This clonotype was detected many times. This chain uses TRBV29-1 with TRBJ2-1; perhaps TRBD2 as D (5 bases). Germline V gives CDR1 SQVTM, CDR2 ANQGSEA. Between the trimmed V and J ends, which lost 1 base and 11 bases, there was a span of 9 bases. This CDR3 has 11 residues. This CDR3 is CSVEAGLKQFF. The CDR3 nucleotides are TGCAGCGTTGAAGCGGGGTTGAAGCAGTTCTTC.